Sequencing of this T cell receptor beta chain was carried out in a study of CD8 T cells in ankylosing spondylitis (dated by TCRdb to the late 2010s). Background for the entire study: T cell receptor beta repertoires were profiled in healthy donors and ankylosing spondylitis patients so that disease-linked TCR variants could be found. Peripheral blood was sampled, and synovial fluid was additionally collected from ankylosing spondylitis patients. The full study cohort was made up of about 25 ankylosing spondylitis patients and 108 healthy donors.

What the study reported, not specific to this receptor: The disease-linked clones had a CD8+ phenotype and were found at relatively low frequencies in peripheral blood. Some motif variants were previously reported in synovial fluid and blood of reactive arthritis patients, suggesting common disease-initiation mechanisms. The disease-linked clones were reported as significantly enriched in matched synovial fluid samples from ankylosing spondylitis patients. Blood from ankylosing spondylitis patients appeared to be characterized by a TCR beta motif composed of under 10 highly homologous amino acid variants.

This sample was sequenced with an Illumina HiSeq 2500. TCR beta libraries were prepared by quantitative 5'-RACE with molecular barcodes. As for how the authors treated the data: A new computational method based on a probabilistic model of VDJ rearrangement was used to identify disease-linked TCR variants. The raw public data were reprocessed by TCRdb itself: fastp quality trimming at Q25, MiXCR clonotype calling, in-frame beta chains only. Rows with one shared CDR3 protein collapse into an entry with the most common genes and DNA. V and J calls and clone size were set by TCRdb, not the authors. For this sample the table gives some 100,000 distinct CDR3 sequences, of which over 6.5% were detected only once. Together, the top ten hold 9.9% of the sample. The V end loses 0 bases and the J end loses 4 bases, and a stretch of 9 bases separates them. In the germline V gene, CDR1 corresponds to SGHTA and CDR2 to FQGNSA. Inclusive of the bounding cysteine and phenylalanine, the CDR3 is 14 residues long. Only the CDR3 DNA stays, 42 bases, in frame from base 1.

The table lists this clonotype with many counts. Its antigen is still unknown. Base qualities were left out, and no much larger clone turns up one base away. Material for sequencing was blood, either unsorted or a sorted T cell fraction (not recorded which). The receptor chain draws on TRBV7-2 and TRBJ1-2, with the D segment identity uncertain. The clonotype originates from a male donor with ankylosing spondylitis or in good health (not recorded which). The CDR3 here reads CASSLAPGPYGYTF. The base sequence is TGTGCCAGCAGCTTAGCGCCGGGCCCCTATGGCTACACCTTC.